These 18 T cell receptor beta chains share one sample of origin, sequenced in a study of blood T cell repertoires in COVID-19. TCRdb's table, derived via immunoSEQ multiplex PCR, lists solely in-frame clones and lacks some. Of 250,000 to 350,000 clones in the sample, approximately 90% were seen once. Sequenced sample: peripheral blood. These receptors were taken from a young man with acute or convalescent COVID-19.

The J gene is TRBJ2-7, the V gene TRBV5-1; maybe TRBD2 (5 bases). Trimming stripped 7 bases from V and 0 bases from J, with 17 bases between. CDR1 SGHRS and CDR2 YFSETQ come from the germline V gene. The CDR3 runs to 15 residues. The CDR3, as DNA: TGCGCCAGCTCCAACGGACGGGAATCCTCCTACGAGCAGTACTTC. This codes for CASSNGRESSYEQYF.

As regards this clone: In the same sample, other DNA sequences code for this CDR3. J is TRBJ1-1 and V is TRBV27; D is possibly TRBD1 (6 bases). The CDR3 is 13 amino acids. CDR1 is MNHEY and CDR2 is SMNVEV in the germline V gene (reference sequence). The V end was cut by 7 bases, the J end by 1 base, with 10 bases between. The CDR3 is CASNRVGNTEAFF. The DNA of the CDR3 is TGTGCCAGCAACAGGGTGGGGAACACTGAAGCTTTCTTT.

This chain uses TRBV11-3 with TRBJ1-1, with 7 bases matching TRBD1. J gave up 0 bases and V 5 bases, and 3 bases lay outside the gene matches. Germline V CDR1 and CDR2: SGHNT, YENEEA. CDR3 length: 14 amino acids. The CDR3 reads CASSQDRMNTEAFF. The CDR3 DNA is TGTGCCAGCAGCCAGGACAGGATGAACACTGAAGCTTTCTTT. Using reference TRBV11-3 and TRBJ1-1 for the parts outside the CDR3, the full variable domain is EAGVVQSPRYKIIEKKQPVAFWCNPISGHNTLYWYLQNLGQGPELLIRYENEEAVDDSQLPKDRFSAERLKGVDSTLKIQPAELGDSAVYLCASSQDRMNTEAFFGQGTRLTVV.

The J gene is TRBJ2-5, the V gene TRBV6-6; 9 bases fit TRBD2. J was trimmed by 3 bases and V by 5 bases; bases with no gene match: 7. This CDR3 spans 15 amino acids. Germline-derived CDR1 and CDR2 are MNHNY and SVGAGI (reference sequence). The CDR3 coding sequence is TGTGCCAGCAGTGGACTAGCGCCCCGGGAAGAGACCCAGTACTTC. It yields the protein CASSGLAPREETQYF.

J is TRBJ1-2 and V is TRBV27; unclear D gene. The length of the CDR3 is 15 residues. Germline V gives CDR1 MNHEY, CDR2 SMNVEV (reference sequence). With 3 bases removed from V and 4 bases from J, the gap between germline ends came to 15 bases. This chain's CDR3 is CASSFLVGQPYGYTF. CDR3 DNA: TGTGCCAGCAGTTTTCTCGTGGGCCAGCCCTATGGCTACACCTTC.

J is TRBJ1-5 and V is TRBV28; the D is unclear. CDR3 size: 15 residues. Trimming pared 7 bases from V and 1 base from J, leaving 14 bases between. The germline CDR1 and CDR2 sequences are MDHEN and SYDVKM. The CDR3 sequence is CASIPGRISNQPQHF. The CDR3 nucleotides read TGTGCCAGCATCCCTGGCCGAATAAGCAATCAGCCCCAGCATTTT.

The chain carries TRBV19 and TRBJ2-1; D perhaps matches TRBD2 (6 bases). Trimming removed 5 bases from V and 4 bases from J, with 12 bases in between. Germline V gene lookup returns CDR1 LNHDA and CDR2 SQIVND (reference sequence). This CDR3 is 14 amino acids long. CDR3 region: CASSRWGDYNEQFF. As DNA, the CDR3 is TGTGCCAGTAGTCGGTGGGGGGATTACAATGAGCAGTTCTTC.

V usage is TRBV10-3 and J usage is TRBJ2-5, with a tentative D call TRBD2 (6 bases). The CDR3 extends over 13 amino acids. V dropped 0 bases and J dropped 4 bases, with 6 bases sitting between them. The germline V gene encodes CDR1 ENHRY and CDR2 SYGVKD. This chain's CDR3 is CAISESGGETQYF. The CDR3 nucleotides are TGTGCCATCAGTGAGTCGGGGGGAGAGACCCAGTACTTC.

The V and J genes are TRBV4-1 and TRBJ1-1, with TRBD1 identical over 7 bases. Germline V gives CDR1 MGHRA, CDR2 YSYEKL. There are 12 residues in the CDR3. V was pared by 6 bases and J by 3 bases, with 1 base of the junction left unmatched. The CDR3 coding sequence is TGCGCCAGCAGTACAGGGGACACTGAAGCTTTCTTT. Its protein product is CASSTGDTEAFF.

The sample holds one count of this clone. The CDR3 bases are TGTGCCAGCAGTGATTCTCTGGGCCAGCAAGAGACCCAGTACTTC. Translated: CASSDSLGQQETQYF. The chain joins TRBV2 to TRBJ2-5; unclear D gene. Trimming stripped 3 bases from V and 2 bases from J, with 13 bases between. The CDR3 is 15 residues long. The germline V gene has CDR1 SNHLY and CDR2 FYNNEI. Full variable domain (outside the CDR3, taken from reference TRBV2 and TRBJ2-5): EPEVTQTPSHQVTQMGQEVILRCVPISNHLYFYWYRQILGQKVEFLVSFYNNEISEKSEIFDDQFSVERPDGSNFTLKIRSTKLEDSAMYFCASSDSLGQQETQYFGPGTRLLVL.

The table lists this clone with a count of one. The J gene is TRBJ2-7, the V gene TRBV21-1; the D call TRBD1 from the table was never checked on the DNA. TRBV21-1 is reported as a pseudogene. CDR3 length: 12 amino acids. CDR3: CARDRSPFEQYF. The CDR3 coding sequence is TGTGCCAGAGACAGGTCCCCTTTCGAGCAGTACTTC.

The rearrangement joins TRBV19 to TRBJ1-1; 7 positions agree with TRBD1. V shed 4 bases and J 5 bases; nucleotides not matched to a gene: 4. CDR1 is LNHDA, CDR2 SQIVND, per germline (reference sequence). The CDR3 has 13 residues. In DNA form, the CDR3 reads TGTGCCAGTAGTACAGGGGGGAGGACTGAAGCTTTCTTT. Its protein is CASSTGGRTEAFF.

The chain links TRBV5-5 to TRBJ2-7; possible D gene TRBD2, 7 bases. Germline CDR1 and CDR2: SGHKS and YYEKEE (reference sequence). The V end was cut by 2 bases, the J end by 6 bases, with 12 bases between. The CDR3 is 13 residues long. This chain's CDR3 is CASSLRGAAEQYF. DNA of the CDR3: TGTGCCAGCAGCTTACGGGGGGCGGCCGAGCAGTACTTC. The full variable domain, rest sourced from reference TRBV5-5 and TRBJ2-7, is DAGVTQSPTHLIKTRGQQVTLRCSPISGHKSVSWYQQVLGQGPQFIFQYYEKEERGRGNFPDRFSARQFPNYSSELNVNALLLGDSALYLCASSLRGAAEQYFGPGTRLTVT.

Points on this clone: This same CDR3 is encoded by further DNA sequences in the sample. The chain is built from TRBV3-1 (or the pseudogene TRBV3-2) and TRBJ1-3; a possible D gene is TRBD1 (5 bases). Germline assignment: CDR1 LGHDT and CDR2 YNNKEL (reference sequence). The CDR3 has 15 amino acids. V gave up 3 bases and J gave up 0 bases, with 9 bases separating them. In DNA form, the CDR3 reads TGTGCCAGCAGCCATAGACAGTCCTCTGGAAACACCATATATTTT. It codes for CASSHRQSSGNTIYF.

The chain couples TRBV18 to TRBJ2-5; 11 bases match TRBD2. The CDR3 length is 19 residues. Unmatched junction bases numbered 16, after V lost 2 bases and J lost 5 bases. From germline, CDR1 is KGHSH and CDR2 LQKENI. The CDR3 DNA sequence: TGTGCCAGCTCACCAAAAGCGCCTAGCGGGAGGAGAGGTCATGAGACCCAGTACTTC. Its translation: CASSPKAPSGRRGHETQYF.

There are a few counts of this clone. This chain joins TRBV19 and TRBJ1-3; D is unclear. CDR1 is LNHDA and CDR2 is SQIVND in the germline V gene (reference sequence). V was clipped by 7 bases and J by 0 bases, with 10 bases between them. This CDR3 has 14 amino acids. The CDR3 loop reads CASKEQPSGNTIYF. DNA of the CDR3: TGTGCCAGTAAGGAACAGCCCTCTGGAAACACCATATATTTT. The full variable domain, in which reference TRBV19 and TRBJ1-3 provide the parts outside the CDR3, is DGGITQSPKYLFRKEGQNVTLSCEQNLNHDAMYWYRQDPGQGLRLIYYSQIVNDFQKGDIAEGYSVSREKKESFPLTVTSAQKNPTAFYLCASKEQPSGNTIYFGEGSWLTVV.

This clone appeared once. This chain links TRBV28 with TRBJ1-4; 11 nucleotides match TRBD1. V lost 6 bases and J lost 7; bases outside the gene matches: 13. This CDR3 has 17 residues. CDR1 MDHEN and CDR2 SYDVKM come from the germline V gene. CDR3 DNA sequence: TGTGCCAGCAGAAAACCGGGACAGGGGGGCGTAGGTGAAAAACTGTTTTTT. This codes for CASRKPGQGGVGEKLFF.

The chain carries TRBV20-1 and TRBJ2-7, with D possibly TRBD1 on 5 matching bases. Trimming took off 3 bases at V and 5 bases at J, with 17 bases between the two ends. The CDR3 length is 14 residues. CDR1 is DFQATT and CDR2 is SNEGSKA in the germline V gene (reference sequence). Here the CDR3 DNA reads TGCAGTGCTAGTACCAGGGCCGAACCCAACGAGCAGTACTTC. Protein: CSASTRAEPNEQYF.